Included here is one T cell receptor beta chain sequence, with context. Per germline, CDR1 SEHNR and CDR2 FQNEAQ (reference sequence). With 5 bases removed from V and 3 bases from J, the gap between germline ends came to 10 bases. This CDR3 has 13 amino acids. The data originate from a study of regulatory T cells in long-lasting Graves disease. Described time point: newly diagnosed GD, antithyroid drugs for less than 3 months. Preparation of the TCR library used RNA extracted from PBMCs. According to the study, TCR beta libraries were built with iRepertoire HTBI primers and CDR3-region Arm-PCR. TCRdb recomputed calls from the multiplex PCR reads with MiXCR, one row per CDR3 protein. The table has around 470,000 distinct CDR3 sequences, 12% to 15% seen once; the top ten hold approximately 19%. This sample also belongs to another study, concerning T cells in Graves' hyperthyroidism and ophthalmopathy. That source adds: A patient was excluded if there was uncontrolled infection, other autoimmune disease, pregnancy or lactation.

This chain links TRBV7-9 with TRBJ1-2; D is perhaps TRBD1 (5 bases). Sequences were derived from peripheral blood mononuclear cells (PBMCs), sampled at new diagnosis, from a patient treated with antithyroid drugs. The clonotype comes from a woman between 45 and 65 years old with Graves disease. The CDR3 protein is CASSGSGYYGYTF. DNA for the CDR3: TGTGCCAGCAGCGGTTCAGGGTACTATGGCTACACCTTC.